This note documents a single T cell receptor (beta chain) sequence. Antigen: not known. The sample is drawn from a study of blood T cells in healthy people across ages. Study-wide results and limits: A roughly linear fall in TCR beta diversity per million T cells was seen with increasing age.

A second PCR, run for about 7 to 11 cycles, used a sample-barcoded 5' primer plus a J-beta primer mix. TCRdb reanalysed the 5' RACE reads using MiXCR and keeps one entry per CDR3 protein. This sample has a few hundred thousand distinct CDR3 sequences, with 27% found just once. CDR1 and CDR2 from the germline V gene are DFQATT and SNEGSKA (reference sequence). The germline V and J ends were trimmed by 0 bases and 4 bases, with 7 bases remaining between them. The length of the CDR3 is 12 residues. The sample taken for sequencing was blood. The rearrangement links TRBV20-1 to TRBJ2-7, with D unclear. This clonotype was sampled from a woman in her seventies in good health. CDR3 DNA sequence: TGCAGTGCTAGAGATGTTCCTTACGAGCAGTACTTC. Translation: CSARDVPYEQYF.